Each of the 29 T cell receptor beta chains below was sequenced from the same sample in a study of cytomegalovirus exposure and HLA in healthy donors. It was with 60 Vbeta and 13 Jbeta primers that the PCR ran. The method was immunoSEQ multiplex PCR; TCRdb's version includes in-frame clones alone and lacks a portion of them. The table shows 170,000 or so clones, with approximately 80% occurring only once. Sequencing input: PBMCs. The receptors were gathered from a man aged 18 to 30 in good health and CMV-seronegative.

In DNA, the CDR3 is TGTGCCAGTATCAACCAGGGTGGCACCGGGGAGCTGTTTTTT. Protein product: CASINQGGTGELFF. The V gene is TRBV19, the J gene TRBJ2-2, with a tentative D call TRBD1 (5 bases). The CDR3 spans 14 residues. Germline V gene sequence: CDR1 LNHDA, CDR2 SQIVND (reference sequence). V gave up 7 bases and J gave up 4 bases, with 13 bases separating them.

The rearrangement links TRBV30 to TRBJ1-2, with D unresolved. Germline CDR1 is GTSNPN and CDR2 is SVGIG (reference sequence). The CDR3 runs to 15 residues. Trimming removed 1 base at V and 0 bases at J, with 12 bases between. The CDR3 protein is CAWSAPRLANYGYTF. CDR3 DNA: TGTGCCTGGAGTGCCCCCAGGTTAGCTAACTATGGCTACACCTTC.

Worth noting for this clone: At one end the junction does not follow the germline gene, possibly because of a read error. The CDR3 DNA sequence: TGTGCCAGCTCACCAAAGGAAGGACAGGGGGGTCTCTTC. Its translation: CASSPKEGQGGLF. The chain couples TRBV18 to TRBJ2-1; 10 bases are shared with TRBD1. This CDR3 has 13 amino acids. Germline CDR1 KGHSH, CDR2 LQKENI.

This clone was recorded only once. This chain joins TRBV6-4 and TRBJ2-3; no clear D gene. The CDR3 covers 14 residues. CDR1 MRHNA and CDR2 SNTAGT come from the germline V gene. Trimming removed 2 bases from V and 2 bases from J, with 8 bases in between. The CDR3 nucleotides are TGTGCCAGCAGTGACGGCAGGCCCACAGATACGCAGTATTTT. Translation: CASSDGRPTDTQYF.

The chain is built from TRBV4-1 and TRBJ2-1; 9 bases agree with TRBD2. The CDR3 length is 16 residues. V lost 1 base to trimming and J lost 5 bases; unmatched junction nucleotides: 6. CDR1 is MGHRA, CDR2 YSYEKL, per germline. CDR3 bases: TGCGCCAGCAGCCAAGTTCTAGCGGGGTGGCACAATGAGCAGTTCTTC. Protein sequence: CASSQVLAGWHNEQFF.

The chain employs TRBV11-3 and TRBJ2-7; D unresolved. Germline V lookup: CDR1 SGHNT, CDR2 YENEEA. V gave up 4 bases and J gave up 1 base, with 5 bases separating them. The CDR3 contains 12 residues. The CDR3 sequence: CASSSGSYEQYF. As DNA, the CDR3 is TGTGCCAGCAGCTCAGGTTCCTACGAGCAGTACTTC.

The J gene is TRBJ2-5, the V gene TRBV28; 12 bases match TRBD2. J gave up 4 bases and V 5 bases, and 11 bases lay outside the gene matches. Germline V gene data show CDR1 as MDHEN and CDR2 as SYDVKM. CDR3 length: 17 amino acids. CDR3: CASSPLQLAGGGETQYF. The CDR3 coding sequence is TGTGCCAGCAGTCCCCTCCAACTAGCGGGAGGAGGAGAGACCCAGTACTTC.

Details on this clone: The identical CDR3 is also encoded by other nucleotide sequences in the sample. The rearrangement links TRBV11-2 to TRBJ1-1, with unresolved D. The CDR3 has 13 amino acids. Germline V gene lookup returns CDR1 SGHAT and CDR2 FQNNGV. The ends were cut back, 0 bases at V and 1 base at J, with 3 bases in the middle. The CDR3 nucleotides are TGTGCCAGCAGCTTAGACAGGAACACTGAAGCTTTCTTT. Its translation: CASSLDRNTEAFF. Looking up the rest from reference TRBV11-2 and TRBJ1-1 gives the full variable domain: EAGVAQSPRYKIIEKRQSVAFWCNPISGHATLYWYQQILGQGPKLLIQFQNNGVVDDSQLPKDRFSAERLKGVDSTLKIQPAKLEDSAVYLCASSLDRNTEAFFGQGTRLTVV.

V usage is TRBV6-6 and J usage is TRBJ2-7, with TRBD2 identical over 10 bases. The CDR3 extends over 16 amino acids. CDR1 MNHNY and CDR2 SVGAGI come from the germline V gene (reference sequence). V lost 2 bases and J lost 3; bases outside the gene matches: 7. The CDR3 DNA sequence: TGTGCCAGCAGTTACGGGGCTAGCGGGAGACTCTACGAGCAGTACTTC. It yields the protein CASSYGASGRLYEQYF.

The V and J genes are TRBV6-1 and TRBJ1-1; a possible D gene is TRBD1 (6 bases). Germline CDR1 and CDR2: MNHNS and SASEGT. The CDR3 covers 14 residues. Trimming shortened V by 2 bases and J by 5 bases, and 12 bases separated the two germline ends. The CDR3: CASSERAGVTEAFF. CDR3 coding DNA: TGTGCCAGCAGTGAACGGGCAGGGGTGACTGAAGCTTTCTTT.

V usage is TRBV4-3 and J usage is TRBJ2-7, with 8 bases aligning to TRBD2. This CDR3 is 15 amino acids long. Trimming at V came to 1 base and at J to 2 bases, leaving 4 bases not matched to a gene. CDR1 LGHNA and CDR2 YSLEER come from the germline V gene. The CDR3 here is CASSQVPGLAYEQYF. The CDR3 coding sequence is TGCGCCAGCAGCCAAGTTCCGGGACTAGCCTACGAGCAGTACTTC.

The V gene is TRBV19, the J gene TRBJ2-7; 15 bases line up with TRBD2. After removal of 4 bases from V and 9 bases from J, the junction contained 7 bases not matched to a gene. CDR1 is LNHDA and CDR2 is SQIVND in the germline V gene (reference sequence). The CDR3 contains 15 residues. The CDR3: CASSTGTSGGLVQYF. CDR3 sequence (DNA): TGTGCCAGTAGTACCGGGACTAGCGGGGGGCTGGTGCAGTACTTC.

CDR3 loop: CASSFRNEQFF. CDR3 nucleotide sequence: TGTGCCAGCAGCTTCAGAAATGAGCAGTTCTTC. This chain joins TRBV7-2 and TRBJ2-1; D not resolved. V was shortened by 3 bases and J by 7 bases, with 4 bases between the two germline ends. CDR3 size: 11 residues. Germline CDR1 reads SGHTA; CDR2 reads FQGNSA. The whole variable domain, remainder taken from reference TRBV7-2 and TRBJ2-1, is GAGVSQSPSNKVTEKGKDVELRCDPISGHTALYWYRQSLGQGLEFLIYFQGNSAPDKSGLPSDRFSAERTGGSVSTLTIQRTQQEDSAVYLCASSFRNEQFFGPGTRLTVL.

In nucleotides, the CDR3 is TGCGCCAGCAGCTTCCAGGGTGGAGAGACCCAGTACTTC. Its translation: CASSFQGGETQYF. This chain joins TRBV5-1 and TRBJ2-5; possible D gene TRBD1, 5 bases. Germline assignment: CDR1 SGHRS and CDR2 YFSETQ. The CDR3 covers 13 residues. V was clipped by 2 bases and J by 4 bases, with 9 bases between them.

This chain links TRBV6-6 with TRBJ1-5, with TRBD1 matching 7 bases. Trimming removed 8 bases from V and 0 bases from J; junction bases left unmatched: 10. The CDR3 covers 16 residues. CDR1 and CDR2 from the germline V gene are MNHNY and SVGAGI (reference sequence). The DNA of the CDR3 is TGTGCCAGCTCTAACCGTCAGGGGGGTAGCAATCAGCCCCAGCATTTT. The encoded protein is CASSNRQGGSNQPQHF.

V is TRBV18 and J is TRBJ2-5, with D perhaps TRBD2 (6 bases). The J call could be wrong; TRBJ2-7 is a better fit for the DNA end. The CDR3 runs to 13 residues. Germline V gives CDR1 KGHSH, CDR2 LQKENI. The CDR3: CASSPGLSYEQYF. CDR3 DNA sequence: TGTGCCAGCTCACCGGGACTTTCCTACGAGCAGTACTTC.

V and J are TRBV28 and TRBJ2-7; no clear D gene. This CDR3 region has 12 residues. V lost 8 bases to trimming and J lost 2 bases, with 10 bases between them. Germline V gives CDR1 MDHEN, CDR2 SYDVKM. Here the CDR3 reads CASGPRTYEQYF. The CDR3 DNA is TGTGCCAGCGGCCCGCGGACCTACGAGCAGTACTTC. The entire variable domain, with the rest obtained from reference TRBV28 and TRBJ2-7, is as follows: DVKVTQSSRYLVKRTGEKVFLECVQDMDHENMFWYRQDPGLGLRLIYFSYDVKMKEKGDIPEGYSVSREKKERFSLILESASTNQTSMYLCASGPRTYEQYFGPGTRLTVT.

The count of this clone is one. The V gene is TRBV9, the J gene TRBJ1-1; no firm D call. Germline assignment: CDR1 SGDLS and CDR2 YYNGEE. With 0 bases removed from V and 6 bases from J, the gap between germline ends came to 9 bases. The CDR3 extends over 13 amino acids. The CDR3 sequence: CASSVVGGPEAFF. As DNA, the CDR3 is TGTGCCAGCAGCGTAGTGGGAGGGCCTGAAGCTTTCTTT.

This chain links TRBV7-8 with TRBJ2-5; D is uncertain. The germline V gene has CDR1 SGHVS and CDR2 FQNEAQ. Trimming left V 3 bases short and J 2 bases short, with 10 bases between. The CDR3 spans 14 residues. CDR3 region: CASSFPRVQETQYF. The CDR3 bases are TGTGCCAGCAGCTTTCCCCGGGTTCAAGAGACCCAGTACTTC.

The chain carries TRBV5-6 and TRBJ1-2; D call uncertain. V was clipped by 3 bases and J by 4 bases, with 19 bases between them. The V gene's germline CDR1 is SGHDT and CDR2 YYEEEE. There are 16 residues in the CDR3. For the CDR3, the DNA is TGTGCCAGCAGCTCTCAGACCGGAGGGCTGGGCTATGGCTACACCTTC. Amino acids: CASSSQTGGLGYGYTF. Full variable domain (remainder filled in from reference TRBV5-6 and TRBJ1-2): DAGVTQSPTHLIKTRGQQVTLRCSPKSGHDTVSWYQQALGQGPQFIFQYYEEEERQRGNFPDRFSGHQFPNYSSELNVNALLLGDSALYLCASSSQTGGLGYGYTFGSGTRLTVV.

This clone was detected only once. The CDR3 reads CASSSAGLAKNIQYF. CDR3 bases: TGTGCCAGCAGCTCGGCAGGCCTAGCCAAAAACATTCAGTACTTC. The chain employs TRBV28 and TRBJ2-4; no clear D gene. The germline gives CDR1 MDHEN, CDR2 SYDVKM. The V end was cut by 6 bases, the J end by 0 bases, with 12 bases between. The CDR3 length is 15 residues.

The chain joins TRBV7-9 to TRBJ2-7; D might be TRBD2 (5 bases). The V end was cut by 8 bases, the J end by 0 bases, with 14 bases between. Germline V gives CDR1 SEHNR, CDR2 FQNEAQ (reference sequence). CDR3 length: 14 residues. CDR3 amino acids: CASSFPGSSYEQYF. CDR3 coding DNA: TGTGCCAGCTCCTTTCCGGGAAGCTCCTACGAGCAGTACTTC.

J is TRBJ2-1 and V is TRBV28; perhaps TRBD1 as D (5 bases). The germline CDR1 and CDR2 sequences are MDHEN and SYDVKM. V lost 3 bases to trimming and J lost 6 bases, with 18 bases between them. The CDR3 is 16 residues long. Written as DNA, the CDR3 is TGTGCCAGCAGTTTTCGGGCTAGTGGTGGGGCCAATGAGCAGTTCTTC. Encoded protein: CASSFRASGGANEQFF.

The CDR3 protein is CASSGDRGSYNEQFF. Here the CDR3 DNA reads TGTGCCAGCAGCGGCGACAGGGGCTCCTACAATGAGCAGTTCTTC. This chain links TRBV7-9 with TRBJ2-1, with 8 bases matching TRBD1. V lost 5 bases, J lost 0 bases, and 3 bases stayed unmatched. CDR1 SEHNR and CDR2 FQNEAQ come from the germline V gene (reference sequence). This CDR3 comprises 15 residues.

The CDR3 sequence: CASSPQGNDEQYF. In DNA, the CDR3 is TGCGCCAGCAGCCCACAGGGGAACGACGAGCAGTACTTC. V is TRBV5-1 and J is TRBJ2-7, with TRBD1 matching 7 bases. The CDR3 sequence is 13 residues long. J lost 5 bases, V lost 4 bases, and 6 bases had no gene match. Germline CDR1 SGHRS, CDR2 YFSETQ.

This clone was seen a few times. The chain carries TRBV6-5 and TRBJ1-3, with D possibly TRBD1 on 6 matching bases. The V end lost 4 bases, the J end lost 9 bases, and 16 bases lay between the germline ends. The germline CDR1 and CDR2 sequences are MNHEY and SVGAGI. The CDR3 consists of 14 residues. In nucleotides, the CDR3 is TGTGCCAGCAGTTTTTCCCAGAGAGGGGGCACCATATATTTT. This codes for CASSFSQRGGTIYF.

The chain recombines TRBV11-2 with TRBJ2-3, with D uncertain. Germline V gene lookup returns CDR1 SGHAT and CDR2 FQNNGV. V lost 3 bases to trimming and J lost 4 bases, with 8 bases between them. The CDR3 has 13 amino acids. DNA of the CDR3: TGTGCCAGCAGCTTCCGTGTTTCAGATACGCAGTATTTT. This translates into CASSFRVSDTQYF.

The gene calls are TRBV19 and TRBJ2-1; TRBD2 matches 12 bases. CDR1 is LNHDA, CDR2 SQIVND, per germline (reference sequence). The V and J ends lost 5 bases and 8 bases, in that order; junction bases with no gene match: 10. This CDR3 has 16 amino acids. The DNA of the CDR3 is TGTGCCAGTAGTGGAGGACTAGCGGGACGGTGGGATGAGCAGTTCTTC. Amino acids: CASSGGLAGRWDEQFF.

This chain joins TRBV27 and TRBJ2-7, with TRBD2 as a possible D gene (6 bases). The CDR3 totals 17 residues. Germline V gene data show CDR1 as MNHEY and CDR2 as SMNVEV (reference sequence). Trimming stripped 5 bases from V and 6 bases from J, with 26 bases between. The DNA of the CDR3 is TGTGCCAGCAGTCCCTCGCTGATGAGACTAGGAAGGCGCGAGCAGTACTTC. Its protein product is CASSPSLMRLGRREQYF.